These T cell receptor beta chains were read from a single sample in a study of pediatric ulcerative colitis. The assay was immunoSEQ multiplex PCR, and TCRdb's table has in-frame clones only and misses some. The sample holds more than 45,000 clones, 80% to 90% seen once. The sample taken for sequencing was blood. These receptors came from a boy aged 5-17 years who was a control in a study of pediatric ulcerative colitis. The CDR3 runs from the conserved cysteine through the conserved F or W. Each record gives: CDR3 DNA, CDR3 protein, J gene, V gene, clone size, D gene, CDR3 length. A D gene is named only where the DNA matches it firmly. A clone size is listed for some rows: how often the clone was seen (once, few, many), or a class if it is expanded.

CDR3 DNA: TGTGCCAGCAGCTTAGCGGCTCAAGTTAACTATGGCTACACCTTC
CDR3 protein: CASSLAAQVNYGYTF
J gene: TRBJ1-2
V gene: TRBV11-1
clone size: .
D gene: .
CDR3 length: 15

CDR3 DNA: TGTGCCAGCAGTGAAGATGAGCAGTTCTTC
CDR3 protein: CASSEDEQFF
J gene: TRBJ2-1
V gene: TRBV25-1
clone size: .
D gene: .
CDR3 length: 10

CDR3 DNA: TGTGCCAGCAGCCCATTCTGGGGCAATCAGCCCCAGCATTTT
CDR3 protein: CASSPFWGNQPQHF
J gene: TRBJ1-5
V gene: TRBV7-8
clone size: few
D gene: .
CDR3 length: 14

CDR3 DNA: TGTGCCATCAAACAGGGGGAAGATACGCAGTATTTT
CDR3 protein: CAIKQGEDTQYF
J gene: TRBJ2-3
V gene: TRBV10-3
clone size: .
D gene: TRBD1
CDR3 length: 12

CDR3 DNA: TGTGCCAGCAGCCTGTTGGGGGGGAATGAGCAGTTCTTC
CDR3 protein: CASSLLGGNEQFF
J gene: TRBJ2-1
V gene: TRBV7-7
clone size: .
D gene: TRBD2
CDR3 length: 13

CDR3 DNA: TGTGCCAGCATTGAGGACAGAACTTCTGGCTACACCTTC
CDR3 protein: CASIEDRTSGYTF
J gene: TRBJ1-2
V gene: TRBV2
clone size: once
D gene: .
CDR3 length: 13

CDR3 DNA: TGTGCCAGCACCAACTACGCTACCCTCTACGAGCAGTACTTC
CDR3 protein: CASTNYATLYEQYF
J gene: TRBJ2-7
V gene: TRBV28
clone size: .
D gene: .
CDR3 length: 14

CDR3 DNA: TGTGCCAGCAGCTTGTGGGTAGCGGGATGGGCAGATACGCAGTATTTT
CDR3 protein: CASSLWVAGWADTQYF
J gene: TRBJ2-3
V gene: TRBV5-8
clone size: .
D gene: TRBD2
CDR3 length: 16

CDR3 DNA: TGTGCCAGCAGCCCCTTTTCTGGGGACAGTTACAATGAGCAGTTCTTC
CDR3 protein: CASSPFSGDSYNEQFF
J gene: TRBJ2-1
V gene: TRBV27
clone size: .
D gene: TRBD1
CDR3 length: 16

CDR3 DNA: TGTGCCAGCAGCGTAGAGTTTGGGGGAAACACCATATATTTT
CDR3 protein: CASSVEFGGNTIYF
J gene: TRBJ1-3
V gene: TRBV9
clone size: .
D gene: .
CDR3 length: 14

CDR3 DNA: TGTGCCAGCAGCTCCCCGTCTGGGATCTATAGCAATCAGCCCCAGCATTTT
CDR3 protein: CASSSPSGIYSNQPQHF
J gene: TRBJ1-5
V gene: TRBV7-2
clone size: .
D gene: .
CDR3 length: 17

CDR3 DNA: TGCGCCAGCGTGGGGCAGGGGGCAGGCACTGAAGCTTTCTTT
CDR3 protein: CASVGQGAGTEAFF
J gene: TRBJ1-1
V gene: TRBV5-1
clone size: .
D gene: TRBD1
CDR3 length: 14

CDR3 DNA: TGTGCCAGCAGCGGCCTTGTAGGCACCGGGGAGCTGTTTTTT
CDR3 protein: CASSGLVGTGELFF
J gene: TRBJ2-2
V gene: TRBV5-4
clone size: .
D gene: .
CDR3 length: 14

CDR3 DNA: TGTGCCAGCAGCCGTCGGACTAGCGGGGGGGCCGGGTCAGATACGCAGTATTTT
CDR3 protein: CASSRRTSGGAGSDTQYF
J gene: TRBJ2-3
V gene: TRBV7-8
clone size: .
D gene: TRBD2
CDR3 length: 18

CDR3 DNA: TGTGCCAGCAGTCAGGGACACATGGGGAGTGAGCAGTTCTTC
CDR3 protein: CASSQGHMGSEQFF
J gene: TRBJ2-1
V gene: TRBV6-6
clone size: .
D gene: .
CDR3 length: 14

CDR3 DNA: TGTGCCAGCAGTGAACCACAGGGAACCGGGCCCCTCCACTTT
CDR3 protein: CASSEPQGTGPLHF
J gene: TRBJ1-6
V gene: TRBV25-1
clone size: .
D gene: .
CDR3 length: 14

CDR3 DNA: TGTGCCAGTAGTATCACCTCAGCACGCTCTGGAAACACCATATATTTT
CDR3 protein: CASSITSARSGNTIYF
J gene: TRBJ1-3
V gene: TRBV19
clone size: .
D gene: .
CDR3 length: 16

CDR3 DNA: TGTGCCAGCAGCTTGCTTGCACAGGGGGACTACAATGAGCAGTTCTTC
CDR3 protein: CASSLLAQGDYNEQFF
J gene: TRBJ2-1
V gene: TRBV5-6
clone size: .
D gene: TRBD1
CDR3 length: 16

CDR3 DNA: TGTGCCAGCAGCCGGCGGATTGCCTACGAGCAGTACTTC
CDR3 protein: CASSRRIAYEQYF
J gene: TRBJ2-7
V gene: TRBV7-8
clone size: .
D gene: .
CDR3 length: 13

CDR3 DNA: TGCAGCGTTGCCGGGGACAGAACAAGTCAGCCCCAGCATTTT
CDR3 protein: CSVAGDRTSQPQHF
J gene: TRBJ1-5
V gene: TRBV29-1
clone size: .
D gene: TRBD1
CDR3 length: 14

CDR3 DNA: TGTGCCAGCAGTACTCAAGACAAGAACACTGAAGCTTTCTTT
CDR3 protein: CASSTQDKNTEAFF
J gene: TRBJ1-1
V gene: TRBV27
clone size: .
D gene: .
CDR3 length: 14

CDR3 DNA: TGTGCCAGCAGCTCGGCCGTTCAGCGGAGCTCCTACAATGAGCAGTTCTTC
CDR3 protein: CASSSAVQRSSYNEQFF
J gene: TRBJ2-1
V gene: TRBV9
clone size: .
D gene: .
CDR3 length: 17

CDR3 DNA: TGTGCCACCGTACGGCAGGGACTCACCGGGGAGCTGTTTTTT
CDR3 protein: CATVRQGLTGELFF
J gene: TRBJ2-2
V gene: TRBV2
clone size: .
D gene: .
CDR3 length: 14

CDR3 DNA: TGCGCCAGCAGTGGACTGGAAGAGACCCAGTACTTC
CDR3 protein: CASSGLEETQYF
J gene: TRBJ2-5
V gene: TRBV10-1
clone size: .
D gene: .
CDR3 length: 12

CDR3 DNA: TGTGCCAGCAGCTTGTACCCGGGACAGGGGAACAGGGAGCTGTTTTTT
CDR3 protein: CASSLYPGQGNRELFF
J gene: TRBJ2-2
V gene: TRBV7-2
clone size: .
D gene: TRBD1
CDR3 length: 16

CDR3 DNA: TGTGCCAGCTCCGCGGGACAGGGAACAAATCAGCCCCAGCATTTT
CDR3 protein: CASSAGQGTNQPQHF
J gene: TRBJ1-5
V gene: TRBV18
clone size: few
D gene: TRBD1
CDR3 length: 15

CDR3 DNA: TGTGCCAGCAGCAATACAGGGGGATTTAACTATGGCTACACCTTC
CDR3 protein: CASSNTGGFNYGYTF
J gene: TRBJ1-2
V gene: TRBV7-3
clone size: .
D gene: TRBD1
CDR3 length: 15

CDR3 DNA: TGTGCCAGCAGCGTTGGGCTAGCGGGAGGCACCGGGGAGCTGTTTTTT
CDR3 protein: CASSVGLAGGTGELFF
J gene: TRBJ2-2
V gene: TRBV9
clone size: .
D gene: TRBD2
CDR3 length: 16

CDR3 DNA: TGCGCCAGCAGCCAAGACAACTATGGCTACACCTTC
CDR3 protein: CASSQDNYGYTF
J gene: TRBJ1-2
V gene: TRBV4-3
clone size: few
D gene: .
CDR3 length: 12

CDR3 DNA: TGCAGCGTTGGGCCTAGCGGGGGACGCACAGATACGCAGTATTTT
CDR3 protein: CSVGPSGGRTDTQYF
J gene: TRBJ2-3
V gene: TRBV29-1
clone size: .
D gene: TRBD2
CDR3 length: 15

CDR3 DNA: TGTGCCAGCAACCGGGGACAGGGTTTCCACGAGCAGTACTTC
CDR3 protein: CASNRGQGFHEQYF
J gene: TRBJ2-7
V gene: TRBV7-2
clone size: .
D gene: TRBD1
CDR3 length: 14

CDR3 DNA: TGTGCCAGCAGCTTAGCCAGAGGGGGCGGGAGAGCGTTCGTTAGCACAGATACGCAGTATTTT
CDR3 protein: CASSLARGGGRAFVSTDTQYF
J gene: TRBJ2-3
V gene: TRBV7-6
clone size: .
D gene: .
CDR3 length: 21

CDR3 DNA: TGTGCCAGTGCGGTCAGAAACACCGGGGAGCTGTTTTTT
CDR3 protein: CASAVRNTGELFF
J gene: TRBJ2-2
V gene: TRBV2
clone size: .
D gene: .
CDR3 length: 13

CDR3 DNA: TGTGCCAGCAGTCGGGGGATTGACACTGAAGCTTTCTTT
CDR3 protein: CASSRGIDTEAFF
J gene: TRBJ1-1
V gene: TRBV6-6
clone size: .
D gene: .
CDR3 length: 13

CDR3 DNA: TGCGCCAGCAGCTTCGGCAAGGTGAACACTGAAGCTTTCTTT
CDR3 protein: CASSFGKVNTEAFF
J gene: TRBJ1-1
V gene: TRBV5-1
clone size: .
D gene: .
CDR3 length: 14

CDR3 DNA: TGCAGCGTTGCGGGACCTAGCGAAGAGACCCAGTACTTC
CDR3 protein: CSVAGPSEETQYF
J gene: TRBJ2-5
V gene: TRBV29-1
clone size: .
D gene: .
CDR3 length: 13